Listed here are 20 T cell receptor beta chains from one sample, sequenced in a study of cytomegalovirus exposure and HLA in healthy donors. PCR amplification relied on 60 Vbeta primers (plus 13 Jbeta primers). The table came from immunoSEQ multiplex PCR; TCRdb's copy has only in-frame clones and leaves some out. The sample records about 73,000 clones, over 70% being singletons. Input material: PBMCs. Receptors were obtained from a male donor in good health and CMV-seronegative.

The rearrangement uses TRBV7-9 and TRBJ2-5, with 13 bases lining up with TRBD2. The CDR3 runs to 16 residues. Germline CDR1 SEHNR, CDR2 FQNEAQ (reference sequence). The V gene end was trimmed by 5 bases and the J gene end by 2 bases; junction bases not matched to a gene: 5. CDR3 residues: CASSRPGLAGQETQYF. CDR3 coding DNA: TGTGCCAGCAGCAGACCGGGACTAGCGGGACAAGAGACCCAGTACTTC. The full variable domain, its missing parts supplied by reference TRBV7-9 and TRBJ2-5, is DTGVSQNPRHKITKRGQNVTFRCDPISEHNRLYWYRQTLGQGPEFLTYFQNEAQLEKSRLLSDRFSAERPKGSFSTLEIQRTEQGDSAMYLCASSRPGLAGQETQYFGPGTRLLVL.

The chain employs TRBV5-1 and TRBJ1-2, with D maybe TRBD1 (6 bases). From germline, CDR1 is SGHRS and CDR2 YFSETQ. Trimming stripped 4 bases from V and 5 bases from J, with 9 bases between. There are 12 residues in the CDR3. The CDR3 sequence: CASSEGEYGYTF. As DNA, the CDR3 is TGCGCCAGCAGCGAGGGGGAGTATGGCTACACCTTC.

V is TRBV11-3 and J is TRBJ2-1; TRBD2 agrees at 9 bases. Germline V gene sequence: CDR1 SGHNT, CDR2 YENEEA. This CDR3 has 16 residues. Losses at the gene ends were 5 bases for V and 7 bases for J; bases not matched to a gene: 12. CDR3 sequence (DNA): TGTGCCAGCAGCGCCCATTCCGGGACTAGCATAAATGAGCAGTTCTTC. As protein: CASSAHSGTSINEQFF. Variable domain in full (rest from reference TRBV11-3 and TRBJ2-1): EAGVVQSPRYKIIEKKQPVAFWCNPISGHNTLYWYLQNLGQGPELLIRYENEEAVDDSQLPKDRFSAERLKGVDSTLKIQPAELGDSAVYLCASSAHSGTSINEQFFGPGTRLTVL.

V usage is TRBV2 and J usage is TRBJ1-5; 7 nucleotides agree with TRBD1. The junction had 9 bases not matched to a gene; V was cut back by 7 bases and J by 3 bases. CDR3 length: 15 residues. The germline V gene encodes CDR1 SNHLY and CDR2 FYNNEI. The CDR3 nucleotides read TGTGCCAGCAACCGGAGAGGGACAGACAATCAGCCCCAGCATTTT. Translated, it gives CASNRRGTDNQPQHF.

This chain connects TRBV29-1 to TRBJ2-3; possible D gene TRBD2, 5 bases. With 8 bases removed from V and 2 bases from J, the gap between germline ends came to 17 bases. Germline V gene data show CDR1 as SQVTM and CDR2 as ANQGSEA. The CDR3 is 14 residues long. CDR3 DNA: TGCAGCACACCGGGGTCCTCATCCACAGATACGCAGTATTTT. Translated: CSTPGSSSTDTQYF.

V gene TRBV2 combines with J gene TRBJ2-7; D perhaps matches TRBD2 (5 bases). The CDR3 has 15 amino acids. Trimming took 8 bases from V and 0 from J, leaving 17 bases between them. CDR1 and CDR2 from the germline V gene are SNHLY and FYNNEI. This CDR3 is CASGPRGSSSYEQYF. The DNA for the CDR3 is TGTGCCAGCGGACCTCGGGGTTCAAGCTCCTACGAGCAGTACTTC.

The chain couples TRBV6-4 to TRBJ2-1, with 12 bases identical to TRBD2. The germline gives CDR1 MRHNA, CDR2 SNTAGT. The CDR3 spans 15 residues. Unmatched junction bases numbered 0, after V lost 4 bases and J lost 2 bases. The chain's CDR3 is CASSGLAGAYNEQFF. In nucleotides, the CDR3 is TGTGCCAGCAGTGGACTAGCGGGAGCCTACAATGAGCAGTTCTTC.

The chain couples TRBV7-9 to TRBJ2-7; TRBD2 matches at 8 bases. V was clipped by 5 bases and J by 6 bases; unmatched bases: 9. CDR3 size: 14 residues. Germline V gene lookup returns CDR1 SEHNR and CDR2 FQNEAQ (reference sequence). The CDR3 sequence: CASSRREGGREQYF. The CDR3 DNA follows: TGTGCCAGCAGCCGACGGGAGGGCGGACGCGAGCAGTACTTC.

This chain joins TRBV12-5 and TRBJ1-6; TRBD1 is a possible D gene (6 bases). The V gene's germline CDR1 is LGHNT and CDR2 FRNRAP. There are 14 residues in the CDR3. Trimming stripped 6 bases from V and 7 bases from J, with 13 bases between. The CDR3, as DNA: TGTGCTAGTGGAATGGGGGGGGCGAATTCACCCCTCCACTTT. Translation gives CASGMGGANSPLHF.

The chain has TRBV28 and TRBJ1-5; D is unclear. V was cut by 10 bases and J by 1 base, with 8 bases left in between. Germline values: CDR1 MDHEN, CDR2 SYDVKM. The CDR3 consists of 12 residues. The CDR3: CATIRSNQPQHF. The CDR3 nucleotides are TGTGCCACCATACGGAGCAATCAGCCCCAGCATTTT.

The genes are TRBV6-5 and TRBJ2-7, with TRBD2 matching 9 bases. In germline, CDR1 is MNHEY, CDR2 SVGAGI. The CDR3 is made up of 15 amino acids. V was pared by 3 bases and J by 4 bases, with 7 bases of the junction left unmatched. The CDR3 spells CASSYEGSGSYEQYF. In DNA, the CDR3 is TGTGCCAGCAGTTATGAGGGTAGCGGGAGTTACGAGCAGTACTTC.

The V gene is TRBV6-5, the J gene TRBJ1-2; D is undetermined. This CDR3 comprises 15 residues. Germline V lookup: CDR1 MNHEY, CDR2 SVGAGI. Trimming removed 2 bases at V and 7 bases at J, with 17 bases between. CDR3 nucleotide sequence: TGTGCCAGCAGTTACACGCCTTACAGAGAATCTGGCTACACCTTC. Its protein is CASSYTPYRESGYTF.

The chain carries TRBV7-9 and TRBJ2-3, with a weak D call TRBD1 (6 bases). With 3 bases removed from V and 1 base from J, the gap between germline ends came to 11 bases. The germline CDR1 and CDR2 sequences are SEHNR and FQNEAQ (reference sequence). The CDR3 loop spans 15 amino acids. The CDR3 DNA reads as TGTGCCAGCAGCTTTGGGGGCTTGGGCACAGATACGCAGTATTTT. Protein: CASSFGGLGTDTQYF.

This clone appeared a few times. The chain couples TRBV4-1 to TRBJ2-7, with TRBD2 matching over 14 bases. V gave up 0 bases and J gave up 4 bases; unmatched junction bases: 5. In germline, CDR1 is MGHRA, CDR2 YSYEKL. The CDR3 has 17 residues. The chain's CDR3 is CASSQDPWTSGGYEQYF. The CDR3 DNA reads TGCGCCAGCAGCCAAGATCCGTGGACTAGCGGGGGGTACGAGCAGTACTTC.

The chain couples TRBV11-2 to TRBJ1-6; TRBD1 agrees at 7 bases. Losses at the gene ends were 1 base for V and 10 bases for J; bases not matched to a gene: 7. In germline, CDR1 is SGHAT, CDR2 FQNNGV. This CDR3 spans 15 amino acids. CDR3 nucleotides: TGTGCCAGCAGCTTAGGGGCAGGGGGTTACTCACCCCTCCACTTT. As protein: CASSLGAGGYSPLHF.

The V gene is TRBV7-9, the J gene TRBJ1-1, with 7 bases identical to TRBD1. This CDR3 is built from 15 residues. V gave up 0 bases and J gave up 6 bases; unmatched junction bases: 7. Germline V gene lookup returns CDR1 SEHNR and CDR2 FQNEAQ (reference sequence). Here the CDR3 reads CASSLAQGVLAEAFF. CDR3 DNA sequence: TGTGCCAGCAGCTTAGCCCAGGGGGTACTCGCTGAAGCTTTCTTT.

The chain carries TRBV4-1 and TRBJ2-7, with D possibly matching TRBD2 (5 bases). Germline V gene data show CDR1 as MGHRA and CDR2 as YSYEKL. The germline V and J ends were trimmed by 4 bases and 3 bases, with 34 bases remaining between them. The CDR3 runs 21 residues. The CDR3 nucleotides are TGCGCCAGCAGCCCCCGGAGGTTGTGGGGTCGGATAGGGTCGGAAAACTACGAGCAGTACTTC. It is translated as CASSPRRLWGRIGSENYEQYF.

V is TRBV19 and J is TRBJ2-1; the D gene is possibly TRBD1 (5 bases). Germline CDR1 and CDR2: LNHDA and SQIVND (reference sequence). The CDR3 has 16 residues. Trimming pared 1 base from V and 5 bases from J, leaving 15 bases between. As DNA, the CDR3 is TGTGCCAGTAGTATAGGGATAGGACAAAGGGACAATGAGCAGTTCTTC. Its protein is CASSIGIGQRDNEQFF.

DNA of the CDR3: TGTGCCAGCAGTTACTATCCAAGGGACAGGGGCTACGAGCAGTACTTC. Protein product: CASSYYPRDRGYEQYF. V usage is TRBV6-5 and J usage is TRBJ2-7, with 10 bases fitting TRBD1. The CDR3 runs 16 residues. V trimming: 1 base; J trimming: 3 bases; junction bases outside the gene matches: 6. Germline V CDR1 and CDR2: MNHEY, SVGAGI.

V usage is TRBV30 and J usage is TRBJ1-5, with TRBD1 as a possible D gene (5 bases). Per germline, CDR1 GTSNPN and CDR2 SVGIG (reference sequence). The CDR3 covers 15 residues. The V end lost 2 bases, the J end lost 6 bases, and 17 bases lay between the germline ends. The CDR3 sequence is CAWSSLAGLGQPQHF. CDR3 nucleotide sequence: TGTGCCTGGAGTTCGCTGGCAGGGTTGGGTCAGCCCCAGCATTTT.